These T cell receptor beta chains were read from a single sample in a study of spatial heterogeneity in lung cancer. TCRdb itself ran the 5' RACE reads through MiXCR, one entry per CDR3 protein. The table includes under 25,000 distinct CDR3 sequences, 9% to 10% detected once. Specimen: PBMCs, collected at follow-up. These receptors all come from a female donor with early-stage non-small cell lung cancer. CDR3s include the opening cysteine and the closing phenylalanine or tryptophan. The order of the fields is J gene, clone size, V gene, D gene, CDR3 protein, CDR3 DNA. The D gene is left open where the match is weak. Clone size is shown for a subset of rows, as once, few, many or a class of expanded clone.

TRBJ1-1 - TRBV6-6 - CASSPDRRTPKAFF TGTGCCAGCAGTCCTGACAGACGTACACCAAAAGCTTTCTTT
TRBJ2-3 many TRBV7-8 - CASSLLGFGDTQYF TGTGCCAGCAGCTTATTGGGTTTCGGAGATACGCAGTATTTT
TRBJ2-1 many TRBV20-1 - CSARGFLTISEQFF TGCAGTGCTAGAGGCTTTCTAACTATAAGTGAGCAGTTCTTC
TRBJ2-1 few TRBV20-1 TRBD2 CSAREPGLAGGQVEQFF TGCAGTGCTAGAGAACCGGGACTAGCGGGAGGGCAGGTTGAGCAGTTCTTC
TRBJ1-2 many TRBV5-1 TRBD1 CASSLDGTGYGYTF TGCGCCAGCAGCTTGGACGGGACAGGGTATGGCTACACCTTC
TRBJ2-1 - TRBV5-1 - CASSYTGTGVDEQFF TGCGCCAGCAGCTACACAGGGACCGGGGTCGATGAGCAGTTCTTC
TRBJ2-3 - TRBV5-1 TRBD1 CASSLAKTGGPDTQYF TGCGCCAGCAGCTTGGCAAAGACAGGGGGCCCAGATACGCAGTATTTT
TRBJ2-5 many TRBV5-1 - CASSLAGQLETQYF TGCGCCAGCAGCTTGGCCGGACAGCTCGAGACCCAGTACTTC
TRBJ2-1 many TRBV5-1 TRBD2 CASSFDPAGNEQFF TGCGCCAGCAGCTTCGACCCAGCGGGAAATGAGCAGTTCTTC
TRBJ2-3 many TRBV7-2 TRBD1 CASSTDRGRVDTQYF TGTGCCAGCAGCACGGACAGGGGGAGAGTGGATACGCAGTATTTT
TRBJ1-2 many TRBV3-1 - CASSQGRGVYGYTF TGTGCCAGCAGCCAAGGGCGGGGAGTCTATGGCTACACCTTC
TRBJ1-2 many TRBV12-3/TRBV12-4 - CASRLIYRALYGYTF TGTGCCAGCAGACTGATCTACAGGGCCCTCTATGGCTACACCTTC
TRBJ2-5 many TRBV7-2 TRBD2 CASSPGLAQETQYF TGTGCCAGCAGCCCAGGACTAGCTCAAGAGACCCAGTACTTC
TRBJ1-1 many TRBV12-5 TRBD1 CASGLGDRGVSTEAFF TGTGCTAGTGGTTTGGGGGACAGGGGAGTGAGCACTGAAGCTTTCTTT
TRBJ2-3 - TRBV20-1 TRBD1 CSARQGPTDTQYF TGCAGTGCTCGACAGGGCCCCACAGATACGCAGTATTTT
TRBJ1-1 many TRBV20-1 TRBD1 CSARGQLNTEAFF TGCAGTGCGCGGGGACAGCTGAACACTGAAGCTTTCTTT
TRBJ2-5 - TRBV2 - CASRGPGAETQYF TGTGCCAGCAGAGGACCGGGGGCGGAGACCCAGTACTTC
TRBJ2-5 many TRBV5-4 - CASSKGGSGGYQETQYF TGTGCCAGCAGTAAAGGGGGGTCAGGAGGGTACCAAGAGACCCAGTACTTC
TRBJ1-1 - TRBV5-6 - CASSFGRRTEAFF TGTGCCAGCAGCTTTGGAAGGAGGACTGAAGCTTTCTTT
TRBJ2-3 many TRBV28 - CASSFQQTYTDTQYF TGTGCCAGCAGTTTTCAACAGACCTACACAGATACGCAGTATTTT
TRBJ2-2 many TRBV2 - CASQEWGPGELFF TGTGCCAGCCAAGAGTGGGGCCCCGGGGAGCTGTTTTTT
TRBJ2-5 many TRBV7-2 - CASSQYQETQYF TGTGCCAGCAGCCAGTACCAAGAGACCCAGTACTTC
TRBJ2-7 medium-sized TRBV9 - CASSVYDRSDEQYF TGTGCCAGCAGCGTCTACGACAGGTCCGACGAGCAGTACTTC
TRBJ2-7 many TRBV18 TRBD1 CASSSLAPAGTGALYEQYF TGTGCCAGCTCATCCCTTGCCCCAGCCGGGACAGGGGCTCTCTACGAGCAGTACTTC
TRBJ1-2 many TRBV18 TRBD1 CASSPTGTGASNYGYTF TGTGCCAGCTCACCAACCGGGACAGGGGCCTCTAACTATGGCTACACCTTC
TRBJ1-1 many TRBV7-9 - CASSLADRFTEAFF TGTGCCAGCAGCTTAGCCGACAGGTTCACTGAAGCTTTCTTT
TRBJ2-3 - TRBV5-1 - CASSWDTKRTDTQYF TGCGCCAGCAGCTGGGACACCAAACGCACAGATACGCAGTATTTT
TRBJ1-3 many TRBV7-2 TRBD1 CASSLGQGASGNTIYF TGTGCCAGCAGCCTGGGACAGGGGGCGAGTGGAAACACCATATATTTT